This TCR beta chain was captured in a study of T cell responses to AZD1222 COVID-19 vaccine. Whole-study context: Pooled together were second doses at about 4 or about 12 weeks.

Only in-frame clones appear in the TCRdb table, and some are missing; sequencing was by immunoSEQ multiplex PCR. The sample yields roughly 120,000 clones, 85% to 95% seen once. The clonotype originates from an adult in good health. The specimen comprised peripheral blood, sampled on day 0 of AZD1222 vaccination.

CDR3 region: CASRPGTSINEQFF. Written as DNA, the CDR3 is TGTGCCAGCAGACCCGGGACTAGCATAAATGAGCAGTTCTTC. V gene TRBV7-3 combines with J gene TRBJ2-1, with TRBD2 identical over 9 bases. V lost 6 bases, J lost 7 bases, and 7 bases stayed unmatched. Germline CDR1 is SGHTA and CDR2 is FQGTGA. The CDR3 has 14 amino acids.